What follows are 12 T cell receptor beta chains derived from one specimen sequenced in a study of shared clonotypes between healthy human individuals. Clones were sequenced by immunoSEQ multiplex PCR, and TCRdb holds only the in-frame ones, with some missing. The table records over 850,000 clones, 78% of them present only once. The sample taken for sequencing was memory CD4+ T cells from PBMCs. As for subset: CD45RA-negative fraction. Every receptor here comes from a man aged 18 to 35 in good health. Some clones in this sample may be carry-over from other donors' samples.

This clone came up once. The chain employs TRBV27 and TRBJ2-2, with 11 bases that match TRBD1. J was trimmed by 4 bases and V by 1 base; bases with no gene match: 8. CDR3 size: 18 residues. Germline V CDR1 and CDR2: MNHEY, SMNVEV (reference sequence). The CDR3 loop reads CASSLLGQGDSGTGELFF. The CDR3 DNA reads TGTGCCAGCAGTTTATTGGGACAGGGGGATTCTGGCACCGGGGAGCTGTTTTTT.

This sequence joins TRBV5-1 and TRBJ2-3, with 7 bases lining up with TRBD1. The CDR3 runs 14 residues. Germline CDR1 and CDR2: SGHRS and YFSETQ. V shed 6 bases and J 2 bases; nucleotides not matched to a gene: 6. This CDR3 is CASNSGQYTDTQYF. The CDR3 region has the DNA TGCGCCAGCAACTCGGGACAGTACACAGATACGCAGTATTTT.

This chain joins TRBV4-1 and TRBJ1-1; D unclear. V lost 0 bases, J lost 0 bases, and 8 bases lay in between. There are 15 residues in the CDR3. CDR1 and CDR2 from the germline V gene are MGHRA and YSYEKL. The chain's CDR3 is CASSQDSGVNTEAFF. The DNA for the CDR3 is TGCGCCAGCAGCCAAGATTCAGGAGTGAACACTGAAGCTTTCTTT.

CDR3 loop: CASSASTVAGGVETQYF. CDR3 coding DNA: TGTGCCAGCAGCGCATCAACGGTAGCGGGGGGGGTAGAGACCCAGTACTTC. The chain couples TRBV7-2 to TRBJ2-5; TRBD2 agrees at 11 bases. This CDR3 is 17 amino acids long. Trimming took 5 bases from V and 4 from J; bases not matched to a gene: 12. Per germline, CDR1 SGHTA and CDR2 FQGNSA.

The chain has TRBV28 and TRBJ2-5; D gene ambiguous. Germline CDR1 reads MDHEN; CDR2 reads SYDVKM. Trimming removed 4 bases at V and 4 bases at J, with 13 bases between. CDR3 length: 14 amino acids. This chain's CDR3 is CASSSQDGPETQYF. In nucleotides, the CDR3 is TGTGCCAGCAGTTCACAAGACGGACCAGAGACCCAGTACTTC. Variable domain in full (rest from reference TRBV28 and TRBJ2-5): DVKVTQSSRYLVKRTGEKVFLECVQDMDHENMFWYRQDPGLGLRLIYFSYDVKMKEKGDIPEGYSVSREKKERFSLILESASTNQTSMYLCASSSQDGPETQYFGPGTRLLVL.

J is TRBJ2-2 and V is TRBV5-4; D might be TRBD1 (5 bases). CDR1 and CDR2 (germline): SGHNT, YYREEE (reference sequence). The CDR3 has 16 residues. Trimming stripped 4 bases from V and 0 bases from J, with 13 bases between. This chain's CDR3 is CASSPKGQTNTGELFF. The CDR3 DNA follows: TGTGCCAGCAGCCCAAAAGGACAAACGAACACCGGGGAGCTGTTTTTT.

There are a few counts of this clone. The chain links TRBV7-6 to TRBJ1-1, with D tentatively TRBD1 (6 bases). CDR1 SGHVS and CDR2 FNYEAQ come from the germline V gene. CDR3 size: 19 residues. V was trimmed by 2 bases and J by 7 bases, leaving 29 bases between them. DNA of the CDR3: TGTGCCAGCAGCTTAAGGCCCCCGGGGGCGTCGGTTTTGAGTGGTGAAGCTTTCTTT. It yields the protein CASSLRPPGASVLSGEAFF.

The rearrangement joins TRBV11-3 to TRBJ2-3, with 7 bases lining up with TRBD1. Germline V gives CDR1 SGHNT, CDR2 YENEEA. CDR3 length equals 16 residues. The V gene end was trimmed by 5 bases and the J gene end by 5 bases; junction bases not matched to a gene: 13. This CDR3 reads CASSQQGDSGVDTQYF. For the CDR3, the DNA is TGTGCCAGCAGCCAGCAGGGGGACAGCGGAGTAGATACGCAGTATTTT.

This rearrangement joins TRBV5-1 to TRBJ1-4; 8 positions match TRBD1. Germline assignment: CDR1 SGHRS and CDR2 YFSETQ. The CDR3 consists of 16 residues. J was trimmed by 1 base and V by 3 bases; bases with no gene match: 5. The CDR3 region is CASSWTGRGTNEKLFF. CDR3 bases: TGCGCCAGCAGCTGGACAGGGAGAGGAACTAATGAAAAACTGTTTTTT.

This sequence joins TRBV5-1 and TRBJ2-3, with D unresolved. The CDR3 extends over 13 amino acids. Germline CDR1 and CDR2: SGHRS and YFSETQ. Trimming cost V 4 bases and J 1 base, with 7 bases left between them. In DNA, the CDR3 is TGCGCCAGCAGCGGATGGGGCACAGATACGCAGTATTTT. As protein: CASSGWGTDTQYF.

The gene calls are TRBV11-2 and TRBJ1-4, with D possibly TRBD1 on 5 matching bases. V was clipped by 5 bases and J by 3 bases, with 13 bases between them. Germline-derived CDR1 and CDR2 are SGHAT and FQNNGV. The CDR3 extends over 15 amino acids. CDR3 protein: CASSENKGANEKLFF. CDR3 nucleotide sequence: TGTGCCAGCAGCGAAAACAAAGGGGCTAATGAAAAACTGTTTTTT. Drawing the rest from reference TRBV11-2 and TRBJ1-4, the complete variable domain is EAGVAQSPRYKIIEKRQSVAFWCNPISGHATLYWYQQILGQGPKLLIQFQNNGVVDDSQLPKDRFSAERLKGVDSTLKIQPAKLEDSAVYLCASSENKGANEKLFFGSGTQLSVL.

The chain is built from TRBV4-1 and TRBJ2-5; a weak D match, TRBD2 (7 bases). CDR1 and CDR2 from the germline V gene are MGHRA and YSYEKL. The V and J ends lost 0 bases and 1 base respectively, with 15 bases between them. This CDR3 region has 17 residues. This CDR3 is CASSQDRKAGAQETQYF. Written as DNA, the CDR3 is TGCGCCAGCAGCCAAGATCGTAAGGCGGGGGCCCAAGAGACCCAGTACTTC.